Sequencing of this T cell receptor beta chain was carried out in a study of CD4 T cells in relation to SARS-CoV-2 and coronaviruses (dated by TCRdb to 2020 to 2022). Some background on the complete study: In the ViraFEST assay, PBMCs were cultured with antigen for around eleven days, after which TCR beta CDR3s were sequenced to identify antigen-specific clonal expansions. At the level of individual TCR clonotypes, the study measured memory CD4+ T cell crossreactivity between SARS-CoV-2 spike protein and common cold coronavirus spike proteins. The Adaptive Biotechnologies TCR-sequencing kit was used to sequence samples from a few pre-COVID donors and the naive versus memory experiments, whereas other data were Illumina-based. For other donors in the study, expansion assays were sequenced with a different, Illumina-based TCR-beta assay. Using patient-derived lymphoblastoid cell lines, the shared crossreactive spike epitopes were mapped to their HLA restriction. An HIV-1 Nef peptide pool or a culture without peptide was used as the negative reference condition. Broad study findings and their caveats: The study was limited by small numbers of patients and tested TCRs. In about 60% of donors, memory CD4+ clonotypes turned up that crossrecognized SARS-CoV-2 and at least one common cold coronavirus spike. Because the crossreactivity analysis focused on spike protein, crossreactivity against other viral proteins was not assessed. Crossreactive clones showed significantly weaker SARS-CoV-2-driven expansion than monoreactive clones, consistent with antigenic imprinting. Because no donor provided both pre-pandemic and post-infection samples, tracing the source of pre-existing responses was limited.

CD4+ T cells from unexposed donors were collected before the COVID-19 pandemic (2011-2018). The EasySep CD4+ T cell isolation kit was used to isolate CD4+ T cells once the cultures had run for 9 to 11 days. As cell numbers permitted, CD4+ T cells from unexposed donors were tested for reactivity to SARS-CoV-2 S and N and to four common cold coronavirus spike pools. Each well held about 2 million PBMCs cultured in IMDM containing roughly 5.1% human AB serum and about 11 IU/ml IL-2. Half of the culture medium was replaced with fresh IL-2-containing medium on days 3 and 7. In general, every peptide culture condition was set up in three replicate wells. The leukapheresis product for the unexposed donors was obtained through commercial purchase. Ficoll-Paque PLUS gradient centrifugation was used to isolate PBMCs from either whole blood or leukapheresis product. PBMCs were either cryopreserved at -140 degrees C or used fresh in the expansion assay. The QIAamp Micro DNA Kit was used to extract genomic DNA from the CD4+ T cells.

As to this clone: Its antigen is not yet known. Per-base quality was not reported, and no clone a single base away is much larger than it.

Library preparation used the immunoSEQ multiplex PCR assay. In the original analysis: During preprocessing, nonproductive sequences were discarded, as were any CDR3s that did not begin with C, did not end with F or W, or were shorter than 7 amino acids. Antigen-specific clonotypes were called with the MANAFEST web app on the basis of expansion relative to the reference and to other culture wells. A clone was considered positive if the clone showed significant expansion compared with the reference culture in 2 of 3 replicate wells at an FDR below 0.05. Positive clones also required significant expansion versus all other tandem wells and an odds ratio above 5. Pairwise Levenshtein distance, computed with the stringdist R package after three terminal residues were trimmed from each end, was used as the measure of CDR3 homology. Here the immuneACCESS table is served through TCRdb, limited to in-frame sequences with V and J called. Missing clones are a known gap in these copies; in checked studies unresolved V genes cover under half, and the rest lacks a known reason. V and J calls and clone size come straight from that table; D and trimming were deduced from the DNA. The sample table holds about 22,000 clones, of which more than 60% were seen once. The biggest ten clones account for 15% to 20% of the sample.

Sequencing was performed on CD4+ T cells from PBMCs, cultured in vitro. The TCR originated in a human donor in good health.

The DNA sequence is TGTGCCAGCTCGGACAGGGTTAAAGAGACCCAGTACTTC. It specifies CASSDRVKETQYF. This receptor chain uses TRBV27 and TRBJ2-5; 8 central nucleotides agree with TRBD1. The CDR3 spans 13 residues, from the cysteine through the phenylalanine. Kept here is only the CDR3 DNA, which spans 39 bases and is read in frame from base 1. V is cut back by 8 bases and J by 3 bases, with 5 bases in the junction unmatched. Reading the germline V gene (reference sequence) gives CDR1 MNHEY and CDR2 SMNVEV.